This T cell receptor (beta chain) emerged from a study of blood T cell repertoires in COVID-19. This clone was counted between two and nine times. The length of the CDR3 is 14 residues. From germline, CDR1 is MDHEN and CDR2 SYDVKM. V lost 5 bases to trimming and J lost 6 bases, with 17 bases between them. Profiled with immunoSEQ multiplex PCR; TCRdb holds only in-frame clones, not every one. Found here are about 110,000 clones, 71% of them singletons; the top ten hold roughly 0.9%. The chain uses TRBV28 and TRBJ2-7; the D gene is possibly TRBD1 (5 bases). The sample taken for sequencing was peripheral blood. The clonotype comes from a human donor with acute or convalescent COVID-19. The donor label of this sample is uncertain. CDR3 protein: CASSLYSDRSEQYF. The CDR3 bases are TGTGCCAGCAGTCTCTACTCCGACAGATCCGAGCAGTACTTC.